These 27 T cell receptor beta chains originate from one sample sequenced in a study of T cell changes during pregnancy in multiple sclerosis. Assay used: immunoSEQ multiplex PCR; TCRdb lists only in-frame clones, some missing. The sample includes tens of thousands of clones, about nine tenths seen only once; the top ten take more than 1.5%. The specimen was peripheral blood, collected after pregnancy. The receptors originated from a female donor in good health, enrolled as a control in a pregnancy study.

This sequence joins TRBV5-1 and TRBJ2-1; the D gene is possibly TRBD2 (5 bases). CDR1 and CDR2 (germline): SGHRS, YFSETQ. The CDR3 spans 14 residues. Trimming shortened V by 1 base and J by 5 bases, and 10 bases separated the two germline ends. CDR3 sequence: CASSLPDWDNEQFF. DNA for the CDR3: TGCGCCAGCAGCTTGCCGGACTGGGACAATGAGCAGTTCTTC. Combining the CDR3 with reference TRBV5-1 and TRBJ2-1 gives the whole variable domain KAGVTQTPRYLIKTRGQQVTLSCSPISGHRSVSWYQQTPGQGLQFLFEYFSETQRNKGNFPGRFSGRQFSNSRSEMNVSTLELGDSALYLCASSLPDWDNEQFFGPGTRLTVL.

V gene TRBV7-9 combines with J gene TRBJ2-3, with D hard to call. Germline assignment: CDR1 SEHNR and CDR2 FQNEAQ (reference sequence). The CDR3 length is 15 residues. The V and J ends lost 1 base and 2 bases respectively, with 10 bases between them. The CDR3 sequence is CASSLGDRDTDTQYF. The CDR3 DNA is TGTGCCAGCAGCTTAGGAGATAGAGACACAGATACGCAGTATTTT.

The rearrangement links TRBV7-6 to TRBJ2-3; 9 nucleotides line up with TRBD2. CDR1 and CDR2 from the germline V gene are SGHVS and FNYEAQ. The CDR3 is 17 amino acids. The trim removed 1 base at V and 3 bases at J, leaving 8 bases unmatched. CDR3 sequence: CASSLDGGGAKTDTQYF. In nucleotides, the CDR3 is TGTGCCAGCAGCTTAGATGGCGGGGGGGCCAAGACAGATACGCAGTATTTT.

The chain links TRBV5-4 to TRBJ2-3, with 10 bases that match TRBD2. J was trimmed by 4 bases and V by 4 bases; bases with no gene match: 9. The CDR3 extends over 16 amino acids. The germline V gene has CDR1 SGHNT and CDR2 YYREEE (reference sequence). The DNA of the CDR3 is TGTGCCAGCAGCCCACAGCGGGGGGGCGGGCCAGATACGCAGTATTTT. Translated: CASSPQRGGGPDTQYF.

The J gene is TRBJ2-2, the V gene TRBV27, with D perhaps TRBD1 (5 bases). Trimming pared 0 bases from V and 3 bases from J, leaving 11 bases between. Germline CDR1 and CDR2: MNHEY and SMNVEV (reference sequence). The CDR3 sequence is 16 residues long. CDR3 bases: TGTGCCAGCAGTTTATCACGCAGGGCATACACCGGGGAGCTGTTTTTT. Translating gives CASSLSRRAYTGELFF.

V usage is TRBV4-2 and J usage is TRBJ2-3; 9 positions agree with TRBD2. The CDR3 length is 14 residues. The germline V gene has CDR1 LGHNA and CDR2 YNFKEQ. With 6 bases clipped from V and 6 bases from J, the junction kept 7 bases outside the gene matches. The DNA for the CDR3 is TGTGCCAGCAGAGAGGGACTAGCTCGGGATACGCAGTATTTT. Protein product: CASREGLARDTQYF.

The chain has TRBV18 and TRBJ2-7; D remains ambiguous. The CDR3 runs to 11 residues. Germline-derived CDR1 and CDR2 are KGHSH and LQKENI. Trimming left V 3 bases short and J 6 bases short, with 6 bases between. The CDR3 sequence: CASSPNSEQYF. The CDR3 nucleotides read TGTGCCAGCTCACCGAACTCCGAGCAGTACTTC.

The V gene is TRBV7-8, the J gene TRBJ2-5; 11 bases match TRBD2. Germline CDR1 SGHVS, CDR2 FQNEAQ. V was pared by 1 base and J by 7 bases, with 8 bases of the junction left unmatched. CDR3 length: 16 residues. CDR3 region: CASSLERLAGGRTQYF. CDR3 nucleotides: TGTGCCAGCAGCTTAGAACGGCTAGCGGGGGGAAGGACCCAGTACTTC.

CDR3: CASSLVMTGKDEQFF. The CDR3 nucleotides are TGTGCCAGCAGCTTGGTTATGACAGGAAAGGATGAGCAGTTCTTC. V gene TRBV5-5 combines with J gene TRBJ2-1, with TRBD1 as a possible D gene (6 bases). Germline CDR1 reads SGHKS; CDR2 reads YYEKEE (reference sequence). This CDR3 spans 15 amino acids. Trimming stripped 0 bases from V and 8 bases from J, with 15 bases between.

V usage is TRBV29-1 and J usage is TRBJ1-1; perhaps TRBD1 as D (5 bases). This CDR3 has 15 residues. V dropped 5 bases and J dropped 1 base, with 17 bases sitting between them. Per the germline V gene, CDR1 is SQVTM and CDR2 is ANQGSEA. Here the CDR3 DNA reads TGCAGCGTTTTAGGCAGGGAGGGGTCGAACACTGAAGCTTTCTTT. It yields the protein CSVLGREGSNTEAFF.

The chain is built from TRBV9 and TRBJ1-6; 8 nucleotides agree with TRBD1. V trimming: 5 bases; J trimming: 8 bases; junction bases outside the gene matches: 3. There are 13 residues in the CDR3. Germline V gene lookup returns CDR1 SGDLS and CDR2 YYNGEE. The CDR3 spells CASSGQGDSPLHF. CDR3 DNA: TGTGCCAGCAGTGGACAGGGTGATTCACCCCTCCACTTT.

This clone was seen once. The chain is built from TRBV6-5 and TRBJ1-1, with 8 bases aligning to TRBD1. Per germline, CDR1 MNHEY and CDR2 SVGAGI. The junction had 5 bases not matched to a gene; V was cut back by 2 bases and J by 3 bases. The CDR3 has 15 amino acids. CDR3 amino acids: CASSYGQGGDTEAFF. In nucleotides, the CDR3 is TGTGCCAGCAGTTACGGACAGGGTGGGGACACTGAAGCTTTCTTT.

The V call is TRBV7-3, the J call TRBJ1-6; TRBD1 matches 8 bases. Germline CDR1 is SGHTA and CDR2 is FQGTGA. There are 15 residues in the CDR3. Trimming cost V 2 bases and J 8 bases; bases outside gene matches: 5. CDR3 sequence reads: CASSLGQGEHSPLHF. CDR3 bases: TGTGCCAGCAGCTTAGGACAGGGAGAACATTCACCCCTCCACTTT.

As to this clone: Because the CDR3 is missing its conserved closing phenylalanine or tryptophan, this is likely a read error. The DNA is left out, because the CDR3 cannot be placed on it with certainty; the CDR3 is given as TCRdb lists it. The V call is TRBV6-6, the J call TRBJ2-7; the D call TRBD2 from the table was never checked on the DNA. The germline V gene encodes CDR1 MNHNY and CDR2 SVGAGI (reference sequence). The CDR3 is 13 residues long, counting both termini. Here the CDR3 reads CASTFSSGGPFVL.

The rearrangement links TRBV7-8 to TRBJ1-6; D not resolved. V shed 8 bases and J shed 7 bases, with 12 bases lying between them. CDR1 and CDR2 (germline): SGHVS, FQNEAQ. The length of the CDR3 is 13 residues. In nucleotides, the CDR3 is TGTGCCAGCCTCGCCAGTTACAATTCACCCCTCCACTTT. It codes for CASLASYNSPLHF.

This chain joins TRBV9 and TRBJ2-2; a weak D match, TRBD2 (6 bases). This CDR3 has 15 amino acids. From germline, CDR1 is SGDLS and CDR2 YYNGEE. Trimming shortened V by 0 bases and J by 5 bases, and 11 bases separated the two germline ends. CDR3 loop: CASSVGSGTTGELFF. CDR3 nucleotides: TGTGCCAGCAGCGTAGGGTCCGGGACTACCGGGGAGCTGTTTTTT.

The chain uses TRBV7-2 and TRBJ2-3; 8 bases are a match to TRBD2. CDR1 SGHTA and CDR2 FQGNSA come from the germline V gene. The CDR3 spans 16 residues. The J segment lost 0 bases and the V segment lost 1 base, leaving 3 bases of the junction unmatched. The CDR3 DNA sequence: TGTGCCAGCAGCTTAGTGGCGGGGGGAAGCACAGATACGCAGTATTTT. As protein: CASSLVAGGSTDTQYF.

The V call is TRBV9, the J call TRBJ2-2, with TRBD2 as a possible D gene (6 bases). The CDR3 runs to 17 residues. With 6 bases removed from V and 2 bases from J, the gap between germline ends came to 20 bases. Per germline, CDR1 SGDLS and CDR2 YYNGEE. CDR3 region: CASTSRASASNTGELFF. The CDR3 DNA reads TGTGCCAGCACCTCCCGGGCTAGCGCCTCCAACACCGGGGAGCTGTTTTTT.

The chain has TRBV18 and TRBJ1-2, with 10 bases fitting TRBD1. CDR1 is KGHSH and CDR2 is LQKENI in the germline V gene. Germline trimming cut 4 bases from V and 8 bases from J; bases unmatched to any gene: 7. The CDR3 is 14 residues long. The CDR3 loop reads CASSLRTGGSGYTF. CDR3 nucleotide sequence: TGTGCCAGCTCACTTCGGACAGGGGGTAGCGGCTACACCTTC.

The table lists this clone with a few counts. This chain uses TRBV28 with TRBJ1-5; the match to TRBD1 covers 9 bases. CDR3 size: 21 residues. Germline V CDR1 and CDR2: MDHEN, SYDVKM. V was clipped by 3 bases and J by 1 base; unmatched bases: 19. This CDR3 reads CASSLTHTVPGTGKSNQPQHF. The CDR3 region has the DNA TGTGCCAGCAGTTTGACACACACCGTTCCCGGGACAGGGAAGAGCAATCAGCCCCAGCATTTT.

This clone appeared a single time. V is TRBV7-2 and J is TRBJ1-4; perhaps TRBD1 as D (5 bases). Trimming pared 5 bases from V and 8 bases from J, leaving 15 bases between. This CDR3 is 14 amino acids long. Germline CDR1 SGHTA, CDR2 FQGNSA. Here the CDR3 DNA reads TGTGCCAGCAGCGAGACAGCTTTGAGCGAAAAACTGTTTTTT. Its translation: CASSETALSEKLFF. The variable domain in full, with the rest retrieved from reference TRBV7-2 and TRBJ1-4, is GAGVSQSPSNKVTEKGKDVELRCDPISGHTALYWYRQSLGQGLEFLIYFQGNSAPDKSGLPSDRFSAERTGGSVSTLTIQRTQQEDSAVYLCASSETALSEKLFFGSGTQLSVL.

This clone was recorded once. Additional DNA sequences in this sample encode the identical CDR3. This rearrangement joins TRBV7-8 to TRBJ1-1, with unresolved D. V dropped 1 base and J dropped 1 base, with 7 bases sitting between them. Germline V gene lookup returns CDR1 SGHVS and CDR2 FQNEAQ. The CDR3 spans 14 residues. The CDR3 sequence: CASSLVAGNTEAFF. The DNA for the CDR3 is TGTGCCAGCAGCTTAGTTGCCGGGAACACTGAAGCTTTCTTT.

This rearrangement joins TRBV19 to TRBJ1-2, with a possible D match to TRBD1 (6 bases). CDR3 length: 15 residues. Germline values: CDR1 LNHDA, CDR2 SQIVND (reference sequence). V was clipped by 5 bases and J by 2 bases, with 15 bases between them. The CDR3 region has the DNA TGTGCCAGTAGTCTAGGACAGAGCAACAACTATGGCTACACCTTC. This codes for CASSLGQSNNYGYTF.

The CDR3 protein is CASSFNKGVFGYTF. The CDR3 DNA is TGTGCCAGCAGCTTTAATAAAGGGGTTTTTGGCTACACCTTC. The chain couples TRBV5-4 to TRBJ1-2, with D possibly TRBD1 on 5 matching bases. V dropped 2 bases and J dropped 7 bases, with 15 bases sitting between them. This CDR3 has 14 residues. The germline gives CDR1 SGHNT, CDR2 YYREEE (reference sequence).

The CDR3 nucleotides are TGCAGCTCAGGAGACAGCTACAATGAGCAGTTCTTC. As protein: CSSGDSYNEQFF. This sequence joins TRBV29-1 and TRBJ2-1; maybe TRBD1 (5 bases). The CDR3 is 12 amino acids. V lost 8 bases to trimming and J lost 3 bases, with 11 bases between them. In germline, CDR1 is SQVTM, CDR2 ANQGSEA.

The chain combines TRBV2 with TRBJ2-2; 8 positions agree with TRBD2. This CDR3 has 15 amino acids. The V segment lost 4 bases and the J segment 6 bases; nucleotides outside the gene matches: 7. Germline CDR1 SNHLY, CDR2 FYNNEI. The CDR3 DNA reads as TGTGCCAGCAGTGGACTAGCGATAGGGGCCGGGGAGCTGTTTTTT. Its protein product is CASSGLAIGAGELFF.

This sequence joins TRBV6-5 and TRBJ2-7; D is possibly TRBD1 (6 bases). The CDR3 extends over 13 amino acids. Trimming removed 4 bases at V and 3 bases at J, with 10 bases between. Per the germline V gene, CDR1 is MNHEY and CDR2 is SVGAGI. The CDR3 protein is CASSSNRDYEQYF. The CDR3 DNA sequence: TGTGCCAGCAGTTCGAACAGGGACTACGAGCAGTACTTC.